Shown below are 20 T cell receptor beta chains from a single sample sequenced in a study of blood T cell repertoires in COVID-19. Method: immunoSEQ multiplex PCR; TCRdb's copy keeps in-frame clones and lacks some. Of over 250,000 clones listed, approximately 83% were seen once; the top ten hold roughly 14%. The sequenced sample consisted of peripheral blood. Source of these receptors: a human donor in a cohort sampled during active COVID-19.

The chain carries TRBV5-1 and TRBJ2-2; possible D gene TRBD2, 6 bases. The CDR3 is 15 amino acids. V gave up 0 bases and J gave up 7 bases, with 13 bases separating them. Per germline, CDR1 SGHRS and CDR2 YFSETQ. CDR3 coding DNA: TGCGCCAGCAGCTTGGATTCAGGAGGGCTCGGGGAGCTGTTTTTT. This translates into CASSLDSGGLGELFF.

This clone was counted between two and nine times. The chain is built from TRBV7-9 and TRBJ1-2; D ambiguous. Trimming shortened V by 5 bases and J by 0 bases, and 13 bases separated the two germline ends. This CDR3 spans 15 amino acids. The germline V gene encodes CDR1 SEHNR and CDR2 FQNEAQ (reference sequence). CDR3 in amino acids: CASSSGQNSNYGYTF. CDR3 coding DNA: TGTGCCAGCAGCAGCGGCCAGAACTCTAACTATGGCTACACCTTC. Full variable domain (missing parts from reference TRBV7-9 and TRBJ1-2): DTGVSQNPRHKITKRGQNVTFRCDPISEHNRLYWYRQTLGQGPEFLTYFQNEAQLEKSRLLSDRFSAERPKGSFSTLEIQRTEQGDSAMYLCASSSGQNSNYGYTFGSGTRLTVV.

The CDR3 protein is CASSQGLLGLAGGRQTQYF. The CDR3 coding sequence is TGTGCCAGCAGCCAAGGCCTACTTGGACTAGCGGGAGGGAGGCAGACCCAGTACTTC. V and J are TRBV3-1 (or the pseudogene TRBV3-2) and TRBJ2-5; 15 positions agree with TRBD2. CDR1 LGHDT and CDR2 YNNKEL come from the germline V gene (reference sequence). The CDR3 is 19 residues long. V was pared by 1 base and J by 6 bases, with 12 bases of the junction left unmatched.

This chain uses TRBV10-3 with TRBJ2-7; 7 bases are a match to TRBD1. The CDR3 is 14 residues long. CDR1 is ENHRY and CDR2 is SYGVKD in the germline V gene. The V and J ends lost 5 bases and 2 bases, in that order; junction bases with no gene match: 6. As DNA, the CDR3 is TGTGCCATCAGTCTACGACAGGGCCCCTACGAGCAGTACTTC. Protein product: CAISLRQGPYEQYF.

V gene TRBV5-6 combines with J gene TRBJ1-2; D is ambiguous. The germline V gene has CDR1 SGHDT and CDR2 YYEEEE. V lost 0 bases to trimming and J lost 0 bases, with 15 bases between them. The CDR3 has 17 residues. CDR3 region: CASSLGFWARANYGYTF. DNA of the CDR3: TGTGCCAGCAGCTTGGGTTTCTGGGCAAGAGCTAACTATGGCTACACCTTC.

The chain recombines TRBV18 with TRBJ1-2, with D tentatively TRBD1 (5 bases). CDR1 KGHSH and CDR2 LQKENI come from the germline V gene. This CDR3 region has 15 residues. V lost 2 bases to trimming and J lost 4 bases, with 14 bases between them. In DNA, the CDR3 is TGTGCCAGCTCACCAGATGTGACAGTAACCTATGGCTACACCTTC. Its protein product is CASSPDVTVTYGYTF.

This clone has just one count. The chain carries TRBV3-1 (or the pseudogene TRBV3-2) and TRBJ2-3; weak D call: TRBD2 (6 bases). This CDR3 spans 17 amino acids. Deletions cut 4 bases from V and 3 bases from J, with 20 bases between. Germline assignment: CDR1 LGHDT and CDR2 YNNKEL (reference sequence). In DNA form, the CDR3 reads TGTGCCAGCAGCCCCCACAGCGGGCCCTGGGGGACAGATACGCAGTATTTT. The encoded protein is CASSPHSGPWGTDTQYF.

The chain links TRBV28 to TRBJ1-5, with D unclear. Germline V CDR1 and CDR2: MDHEN, SYDVKM. CDR3 size: 11 residues. V lost 6 bases and J lost 11, with 11 bases in between. The CDR3 loop is CASSRLLTQHF. CDR3 nucleotide sequence: TGTGCCAGCAGCCGACTCCTGACCCAGCATTTT.

This clone was seen more than once but under ten times. The chain employs TRBV9 and TRBJ1-5, with TRBD1 as a possible D gene (6 bases). Germline loops: CDR1 SGDLS, CDR2 YYNGEE. Trimming took 7 bases from V and 5 from J, leaving 13 bases between them. The CDR3 runs to 13 residues. The DNA for the CDR3 is TGTGCCAGCGGCGGGGGCCAGGATCAGCCCCAGCATTTT. Translation gives CASGGGQDQPQHF.

The chain uses TRBV7-6 and TRBJ2-5; D might be TRBD1 (6 bases). V was pared by 3 bases and J by 5 bases, with 16 bases between. From germline, CDR1 is SGHVS and CDR2 FNYEAQ. The CDR3 totals 15 residues. The chain's CDR3 is CASSFSGHEVETQYF. The CDR3 nucleotides are TGTGCCAGCAGCTTTTCGGGACACGAGGTGGAGACCCAGTACTTC.

The chain has TRBV9 and TRBJ2-1; possibly TRBD1 for D (5 bases). The CDR3 spans 13 residues. Trimming pared 0 bases from V and 8 bases from J, leaving 9 bases between. Germline loops: CDR1 SGDLS, CDR2 YYNGEE. For the CDR3, the DNA is TGTGCCAGCAGCGTAGCAGGGATGGATGAGCAGTTCTTC. This sequence encodes CASSVAGMDEQFF.

V and J are TRBV2 and TRBJ2-3; D unresolved. Looked up from germline, CDR1 is SNHLY and CDR2 is FYNNEI. The CDR3 extends over 12 amino acids. Trimming cost V 8 bases and J 2 bases, with 8 bases left between them. Written as DNA, the CDR3 is TGTGCCAGCCAGGATGTCACAGATACGCAGTATTTT. As protein: CASQDVTDTQYF. The variable domain in full, with the rest retrieved from reference TRBV2 and TRBJ2-3, is EPEVTQTPSHQVTQMGQEVILRCVPISNHLYFYWYRQILGQKVEFLVSFYNNEISEKSEIFDDQFSVERPDGSNFTLKIRSTKLEDSAMYFCASQDVTDTQYFGPGTRLTVL.

J is TRBJ2-3 and V is TRBV5-1; 7 bases are shared with TRBD2. J lost 3 bases, V lost 0 bases, and 4 bases had no gene match. CDR1 is SGHRS and CDR2 is YFSETQ in the germline V gene. The CDR3 spans 15 residues. This CDR3 is CASSLGSGLTDTQYF. CDR3 bases: TGCGCCAGCAGCTTGGGTAGCGGGCTTACAGATACGCAGTATTTT.

This chain connects TRBV6-2 or TRBV6-3 to TRBJ1-2; D call uncertain. This CDR3 spans 13 amino acids. V dropped 6 bases and J dropped 3 bases, with 11 bases sitting between them. Germline CDR1 is MNHEY and CDR2 is SVGEGT. As DNA, the CDR3 is TGTGCCAGCAGCCCGGAGAGCTACTATGGCTACACCTTC. It codes for CASSPESYYGYTF.

This clone appeared a few times. The rearrangement links TRBV7-8 to TRBJ2-1; 7 bases align to TRBD2. CDR1 is SGHVS and CDR2 is FQNEAQ in the germline V gene. The CDR3 runs to 14 residues. Germline trimming cut 5 bases from V and 7 bases from J; bases unmatched to any gene: 8. The CDR3 nucleotides read TGTGCCAGCAGCCAGCGGGAAGGGAAGAATGAGCAGTTCTTC. Translating gives CASSQREGKNEQFF.

This chain connects TRBV18 to TRBJ2-7; D is possibly TRBD1 (5 bases). Trimming shortened V by 5 bases and J by 4 bases, and 15 bases separated the two germline ends. This CDR3 has 14 amino acids. Germline V lookup: CDR1 KGHSH, CDR2 LQKENI. Written as DNA, the CDR3 is TGTGCCAGCTCAGCCCGCAGGGTTGTGTACGAGCAGTACTTC. Its translation: CASSARRVVYEQYF.

V usage is TRBV30 and J usage is TRBJ2-7, with no clear D. CDR1 and CDR2 from the germline V gene are GTSNPN and SVGIG (reference sequence). The CDR3 extends over 13 amino acids. V lost 3 bases and J lost 2, with 11 bases in between. In nucleotides, the CDR3 is TGTGCCTGGAGACCTGCCGGAGCCTACGAGCAGTACTTC. Its translation is CAWRPAGAYEQYF.

This clone was seen just once. V gene TRBV3-1 (or the pseudogene TRBV3-2) combines with J gene TRBJ1-1, with TRBD1 identical over 12 bases. Germline CDR1 is LGHDT and CDR2 is YNNKEL (reference sequence). The trim removed 2 bases at V and 8 bases at J, leaving 6 bases unmatched. CDR3 length equals 15 residues. CDR3 sequence: CASSQSGGTGGEAFF. The CDR3 DNA reads TGTGCCAGCAGCCAAAGCGGAGGGACAGGGGGCGAAGCTTTCTTT.

This chain uses TRBV7-8 with TRBJ2-4, with 14 bases identical to TRBD2. The CDR3 covers 18 residues. The ends lost 7 bases at V and 2 bases at J; junction bases unmatched: 10. Germline lookup yields CDR1 SGHVS and CDR2 FQNEAQ. CDR3 sequence (DNA): TGTGCCAGCACCTCGGGACTAGCGGGAGCATTGTCCAAAAACATTCAGTACTTC. Translation gives CASTSGLAGALSKNIQYF.

The CDR3 DNA sequence: TGTGCCAGCTCATTCGGTCGACAGGGGGCTAACTATGGCTACACCTTC. This gives the protein CASSFGRQGANYGYTF. The rearrangement joins TRBV18 to TRBJ1-2; 9 bases line up with TRBD1. The CDR3 length is 16 residues. J was trimmed by 0 bases and V by 5 bases; bases with no gene match: 7. Germline V gives CDR1 KGHSH, CDR2 LQKENI. Drawing the rest from reference TRBV18 and TRBJ1-2, the complete variable domain is NAGVMQNPRHLVRRRGQEARLRCSPMKGHSHVYWYRQLPEEGLKFMVYLQKENIIDESGMPKERFSAEFPKEGPSILRIQQVVRGDSAAYFCASSFGRQGANYGYTFGSGTRLTVV.